This T cell receptor (beta chain) came from a study of T cell responses to AZD1222 COVID-19 vaccine. This CDR3 contains 15 residues. Germline CDR1 is MNHEY and CDR2 is SVGAGI. V shed 6 bases and J 3 bases; nucleotides not matched to a gene: 6. Clones were read by immunoSEQ multiplex PCR, and TCRdb kept only the in-frame ones, dropping some. The sample contains around 30,000 clones, approximately 89% of which appear only once. The material was peripheral blood, obtained on day 0 of AZD1222 vaccination. J is TRBJ2-3 and V is TRBV6-5; 10 bases match TRBD1. The clonotype comes from an adult in good health. CDR3 in amino acids: CASSPRDRGTDTQYF. The DNA of the CDR3 is TGTGCCAGCAGCCCCCGGGACAGGGGAACAGATACGCAGTATTTT.